The 17 T cell receptor beta chains given below trace back to one sample, sequenced in a study of cytomegalovirus exposure and HLA in healthy donors. With 60 Vbeta and 13 Jbeta primers, the PCR was carried out. TCRdb's table, derived via immunoSEQ multiplex PCR, lists solely in-frame clones and lacks some. The sample has roughly 140,000 clones, over 65% seen once. Material for sequencing was PBMCs. Source of these receptors: a female donor in good health and CMV-seronegative.

In this sample, this clone turned up a few times. V and J are TRBV4-1 and TRBJ2-1, with D possibly being TRBD2 (5 bases). Trimming pared 0 bases from V and 0 bases from J, leaving 15 bases between. The CDR3 contains 18 residues. Germline loops: CDR1 MGHRA, CDR2 YSYEKL. The chain's CDR3 is CASSQDPASRSSYNEQFF. For the CDR3, the DNA is TGCGCCAGCAGCCAAGACCCTGCTAGCCGTAGCTCCTACAATGAGCAGTTCTTC.

The rearrangement joins TRBV6-6 to TRBJ1-1; 7 bases match TRBD1. Germline V gene sequence: CDR1 MNHNY, CDR2 SVGAGI (reference sequence). The length of the CDR3 is 16 residues. Trimming took 2 bases from V and 6 from J; bases not matched to a gene: 12. For the CDR3, the DNA is TGTGCCAGCAGTTACGAACTGACAGGGTTGAGTCCTGAAGCTTTCTTT. Its protein product is CASSYELTGLSPEAFF.

This sequence joins TRBV4-1 and TRBJ2-1; D is possibly TRBD2 (6 bases). The germline gives CDR1 MGHRA, CDR2 YSYEKL. Trimming removed 3 bases from V and 4 bases from J, with 22 bases in between. This CDR3 is built from 18 residues. As DNA, the CDR3 is TGCGCCAGCAGCCAGCCGTTCCCCCGGAGGGCCAAATACAATGAGCAGTTCTTC. It yields the protein CASSQPFPRRAKYNEQFF.

This clone was picked up one time. The V call is TRBV2, the J call TRBJ2-2, with 10 bases identical to TRBD1. V was pared by 7 bases and J by 4 bases, with 12 bases of the junction left unmatched. Germline CDR1 is SNHLY and CDR2 is FYNNEI. This CDR3 is 17 amino acids long. CDR3 nucleotides: TGTGCCAGCACGGGATGGACAGGGGGATTGACCACCGGGGAGCTGTTTTTT. It yields the protein CASTGWTGGLTTGELFF.

This rearrangement joins TRBV7-8 to TRBJ1-4; D is ambiguous. V lost 1 base and J lost 7, with 16 bases in between. The CDR3 is made up of 16 amino acids. CDR1 SGHVS and CDR2 FQNEAQ come from the germline V gene. The CDR3 DNA sequence: TGTGCCAGCAGCTTAGGCCTAAGCTCATCGGGTGAAAAACTGTTTTTT. Residues: CASSLGLSSSGEKLFF.

The chain carries TRBV25-1 and TRBJ2-7, with no clear D. CDR1 and CDR2 from the germline V gene are MGHDK and SYGVNS. Trimming shortened V by 7 bases and J by 0 bases, and 10 bases separated the two germline ends. This CDR3 comprises 13 residues. As DNA, the CDR3 is TGTGCCAGCACCCCCGGAGACTCCTACGAGCAGTACTTC. Amino acids: CASTPGDSYEQYF.

Details on this clone: The identical CDR3 is also encoded by other nucleotide sequences in the sample. V and J are TRBV2 and TRBJ1-1, with no clear D. Deletions cut 3 bases from V and 11 bases from J, with 19 bases between. The CDR3 contains 14 residues. Germline-derived CDR1 and CDR2 are SNHLY and FYNNEI. The CDR3: CASSDSVAGLKAFF. As DNA, the CDR3 is TGTGCCAGCAGTGATAGCGTAGCAGGTCTGAAGGCTTTCTTT.

This clone was observed once. The germline gene is not matched at one end of the junction; a read error may be the cause. The rearrangement joins TRBV4-2 to TRBJ1-2, with D perhaps TRBD1 (6 bases). Per the germline V gene, CDR1 is LGHNA and CDR2 is YNFKEQ. This CDR3 has 15 residues. The CDR3, as DNA: TGTGCCAGCAGCCAATCGAGGGGGGGTTTAGGAGGCTACCCCTTC. Translating gives CASSQSRGGLGGYPF.

The J gene is TRBJ2-1, the V gene TRBV15; no definite D call. V lost 3 bases to trimming and J lost 7 bases, with 10 bases between them. Germline CDR1 and CDR2: LNHNV and YYDKDF (reference sequence). The CDR3 sequence is 13 residues long. The CDR3, as DNA: TGTGCCACCAGCAGCCGACTTATAAATGAGCAGTTCTTC. Its translation is CATSSRLINEQFF.

The rearrangement joins TRBV4-1 to TRBJ2-7, with TRBD2 as a possible D gene (6 bases). The CDR3 spans 13 residues. The germline V and J ends were trimmed by 1 base and 4 bases, with 8 bases remaining between them. Germline loops: CDR1 MGHRA, CDR2 YSYEKL. The CDR3 loop reads CASSQVGGYEQYF. CDR3 nucleotides: TGCGCCAGCAGCCAAGTCGGGGGATACGAGCAGTACTTC.

The V call is TRBV6-5, the J call TRBJ2-7; 13 positions agree with TRBD2. Trimming at V came to 6 bases and at J to 6 bases, leaving 8 bases not matched to a gene. The CDR3 is made up of 15 amino acids. Germline CDR1 MNHEY, CDR2 SVGAGI. The CDR3 nucleotides read TGTGCCAGCAGACCCCGGACTAGCGGGAGATCCGAGCAGTACTTC. It yields the protein CASRPRTSGRSEQYF.

This sequence joins TRBV29-1 and TRBJ1-1, with D possibly matching TRBD1 (6 bases). Trimming pared 7 bases from V and 0 bases from J, leaving 15 bases between. Germline V gene sequence: CDR1 SQVTM, CDR2 ANQGSEA. This CDR3 is 14 amino acids long. The CDR3 loop reads CSARDRIMNTEAFF. The CDR3 coding sequence is TGCAGCGCACGAGACAGGATTATGAACACTGAAGCTTTCTTT.

This sequence joins TRBV5-1 and TRBJ1-2; D perhaps matches TRBD1 (5 bases). Per germline, CDR1 SGHRS and CDR2 YFSETQ. The V and J ends lost 5 bases and 3 bases respectively, with 17 bases between them. This CDR3 comprises 15 residues. The CDR3 protein is CASRSGLWDYYGYTF. The CDR3 nucleotides read TGCGCCAGCAGATCAGGGCTCTGGGACTACTATGGCTACACCTTC. Complete variable domain (other parts from reference TRBV5-1 and TRBJ1-2): KAGVTQTPRYLIKTRGQQVTLSCSPISGHRSVSWYQQTPGQGLQFLFEYFSETQRNKGNFPGRFSGRQFSNSRSEMNVSTLELGDSALYLCASRSGLWDYYGYTFGSGTRLTVV.

V gene TRBV4-1 combines with J gene TRBJ2-7, with D possibly matching TRBD2 (5 bases). With 3 bases removed from V and 3 bases from J, the gap between germline ends came to 15 bases. This CDR3 is built from 15 residues. The V gene's germline CDR1 is MGHRA and CDR2 YSYEKL. In nucleotides, the CDR3 is TGCGCCAGCAGCCACCAGACGGGAAGGCTCTACGAGCAGTACTTC. Amino acid sequence: CASSHQTGRLYEQYF.

The chain couples TRBV9 to TRBJ2-1; 9 bases fit TRBD2. V shed 4 bases and J 7 bases; nucleotides not matched to a gene: 9. Looked up from germline, CDR1 is SGDLS and CDR2 is YYNGEE. CDR3 length equals 15 residues. In DNA, the CDR3 is TGTGCCAGCAGCCAAGGGGCTAGCGGGGCAAATGAGCAGTTCTTC. The encoded protein is CASSQGASGANEQFF.

With respect to this clone: One junction end disagrees with the germline gene, perhaps due to a read error. In the same sample, other DNA sequences code for this CDR3. J is TRBJ1-2 and V is TRBV30, with D uncertain. Germline lookup yields CDR1 GTSNPN and CDR2 SVGIG (reference sequence). The CDR3 loop spans 13 amino acids. The CDR3 is CAWSTDSGYGYTF. The CDR3 nucleotides are TGCGCCTGGAGTACCGACTCCGGCTATGGCTACACCTTC.

V and J are TRBV11-2 and TRBJ1-6; D is unresolved. This CDR3 spans 16 amino acids. The V gene's germline CDR1 is SGHAT and CDR2 FQNNGV. Trimming removed 1 base from V and 8 bases from J, with 15 bases in between. In nucleotides, the CDR3 is TGTGCCAGCAGCTTAGTGGCCCTCGACCGGGATTCACCCCTCCACTTT. It encodes CASSLVALDRDSPLHF. Full variable domain (outside the CDR3, taken from reference TRBV11-2 and TRBJ1-6): EAGVAQSPRYKIIEKRQSVAFWCNPISGHATLYWYQQILGQGPKLLIQFQNNGVVDDSQLPKDRFSAERLKGVDSTLKIQPAKLEDSAVYLCASSLVALDRDSPLHFGNGTRLTVT.